This T cell receptor (beta chain) was documented in a study of technical replicates of blood from a handful of donors. The repertoire was sequenced with immunoSEQ multiplex PCR; TCRdb's copy has only in-frame clones and lacks some. The sample holds roughly 65,000 clones, approximately 84% seen once. Trimming removed 5 bases from V and 7 bases from J, with 9 bases in between. CDR1 is PRHDT, CDR2 FYEKMQ, per germline (reference sequence). There are 11 residues in the CDR3. This chain links TRBV13 with TRBJ2-7, with D unresolved. The sample was PBMCs. This receptor was taken from a human donor in good health. Some clones in this sample may be carry-over from other donors' samples. The CDR3 loop reads CASSPRVEQYF. For the CDR3, the DNA is TGTGCCAGCAGCCCCCGGGTAGAGCAGTACTTC.